These 20 T cell receptor beta chains were sequenced from one sample in a study of OX40 agonist ivuxolimab in advanced cancers. The data were produced by immunoSEQ multiplex PCR, yet TCRdb's version contains in-frame clones alone and is incomplete. The sample lists around 84,000 clones; 65% to 85% were seen once. Sequenced material: CD4+ or CD8+ T cells sorted from blood, taken in a trial of the OX40 agonist ivuxolimab. The source of these receptors is an adult with an advanced solid tumor such as melanoma, head and neck, liver or kidney cancer.

Only a few counts were recorded for this clone. The V and J genes are TRBV5-4 and TRBJ1-2; TRBD1 matches at 7 bases. V lost 6 bases to trimming and J lost 4 bases; unmatched junction nucleotides: 6. CDR1 SGHNT and CDR2 YYREEE come from the germline V gene (reference sequence). This CDR3 is 13 amino acids long. The CDR3 nucleotides read TGTGCCAGCACCCACCAGGGGGGCTATGGCTACACCTTC. Translating gives CASTHQGGYGYTF.

The chain joins TRBV19 to TRBJ1-1, with D unclear. Germline values: CDR1 LNHDA, CDR2 SQIVND (reference sequence). CDR3 length equals 14 residues. V shed 1 base and J shed 5 bases, with 11 bases lying between them. The CDR3 loop is CASSIGETGTEAFF. Here the CDR3 DNA reads TGTGCCAGTAGTATAGGGGAGACGGGGACTGAAGCTTTCTTT.

The rearrangement joins TRBV7-8 to TRBJ2-3; D unresolved. Trimming stripped 3 bases from V and 0 bases from J, with 13 bases between. This CDR3 contains 16 residues. Germline lookup yields CDR1 SGHVS and CDR2 FQNEAQ. As DNA, the CDR3 is TGTGCCAGCAGCTTCCTGGGCACGTCAAGCACAGATACGCAGTATTTT. Protein product: CASSFLGTSSTDTQYF.

The chain links TRBV6-5 to TRBJ1-6; 9 bases agree with TRBD1. V was pared by 6 bases and J by 7 bases, with 1 base of the junction left unmatched. The CDR3 spans 13 residues. CDR1 is MNHEY, CDR2 SVGAGI, per germline. The CDR3 nucleotides are TGTGCCAGCAGGGGGACAGGGAATTCACCCCTCCACTTT. It specifies CASRGTGNSPLHF.

This chain connects TRBV4-3 to TRBJ2-1; 7 bases map to TRBD2. This CDR3 contains 15 residues. Germline V gene lookup returns CDR1 LGHNA and CDR2 YSLEER. J was trimmed by 3 bases and V by 1 base; bases with no gene match: 3. The CDR3 loop reads CASSQGRGNYNEQFF. The CDR3 DNA reads as TGCGCCAGCAGCCAAGGGCGGGGGAACTACAATGAGCAGTTCTTC.

This clone was seen more than once but under ten times. This chain joins TRBV4-3 and TRBJ2-1; D is possibly TRBD2 (6 bases). Looked up from germline, CDR1 is LGHNA and CDR2 is YSLEER. V lost 3 bases to trimming and J lost 7 bases, with 19 bases between them. The length of the CDR3 is 16 residues. CDR3 DNA: TGCGCCAGCAGCCAGGGTCGGTTTAGCGGTAAGAATGAGCAGTTCTTC. Translating it yields CASSQGRFSGKNEQFF.

The V call is TRBV4-1, the J call TRBJ1-4; the D gene is possibly TRBD1 (5 bases). Germline V gives CDR1 MGHRA, CDR2 YSYEKL. V shed 3 bases and J shed 8 bases, with 13 bases lying between them. CDR3 length equals 14 residues. The CDR3, as DNA: TGCGCCAGCAGCCAGCGGGACGGCGGAGAAAAACTGTTTTTT. Translated, it gives CASSQRDGGEKLFF.

V is TRBV7-3 and J is TRBJ2-6; the D is unclear. V gave up 5 bases and J gave up 4 bases, with 12 bases separating them. CDR1 is SGHTA and CDR2 is FQGTGA in the germline V gene. There are 15 residues in the CDR3. This CDR3 reads CASSTAQSGANVLTF. As DNA, the CDR3 is TGTGCCAGCAGCACCGCCCAGTCCGGGGCCAACGTCCTGACTTTC.

CDR3 sequence: CASSRTGQWTDTQYF. The CDR3 nucleotides read TGCGCCAGCAGCCGGACAGGGCAGTGGACAGATACGCAGTATTTT. The J gene is TRBJ2-3, the V gene TRBV5-1, with TRBD1 matching over 8 bases. V shed 4 bases and J 3 bases; nucleotides not matched to a gene: 7. The germline V gene encodes CDR1 SGHRS and CDR2 YFSETQ. The CDR3 is 15 amino acids.

This chain connects TRBV27 to TRBJ2-6; D could derive from TRBD1 or TRBD2 (5 bases each). Deletions cut 1 base from V and 0 bases from J, with 19 bases between. CDR1 is MNHEY, CDR2 SMNVEV, per germline (reference sequence). This CDR3 is 20 amino acids long. The CDR3 coding sequence is TGTGCCAGCAGTTTATACAGGCGAGGGCCTTCGAGCTCTGGGGCCAACGTCCTGACTTTC. This translates into CASSLYRRGPSSSGANVLTF.

This clone was counted between two and nine times. This sequence joins TRBV7-2 and TRBJ2-7, with unresolved D. The CDR3 contains 14 residues. Trimming removed 1 base at V and 0 bases at J, with 7 bases between. Per the germline V gene, CDR1 is SGHTA and CDR2 is FQGNSA. The chain's CDR3 is CASSLVTVSYEQYF. For the CDR3, the DNA is TGTGCCAGCAGCTTAGTTACAGTCTCCTACGAGCAGTACTTC.

The chain joins TRBV9 to TRBJ1-1, with 7 bases identical to TRBD1. The V gene end was trimmed by 4 bases and the J gene end by 8 bases; junction bases not matched to a gene: 5. Germline-derived CDR1 and CDR2 are SGDLS and YYNGEE. This CDR3 has 12 amino acids. The CDR3 region has the DNA TGTGCCAGCAGCCCAGCAGGGGGAGAAGCTTTCTTT. This sequence encodes CASSPAGGEAFF.

A single count supports this clone. The CDR3 DNA is TGTGCCAGCAGCTTTGGAGGGTCGGAGACCCAGTACTTC. As protein: CASSFGGSETQYF. This chain connects TRBV7-2 to TRBJ2-5, with TRBD2 as a possible D gene (6 bases). The CDR3 length is 13 residues. The germline V and J ends were trimmed by 3 bases and 5 bases, with 10 bases remaining between them. Germline V lookup: CDR1 SGHTA, CDR2 FQGNSA.

CDR3 in DNA: TGTGCCAGCTCTCTGCAGGGAACGGAACTGTTTTTT. Translated, it gives CASSLQGTELFF. This chain connects TRBV18 to TRBJ1-4; a weak D match, TRBD1 (5 bases). Per germline, CDR1 KGHSH and CDR2 LQKENI. V lost 6 bases to trimming and J lost 12 bases, with 14 bases between them. This CDR3 is built from 12 residues.

This sequence joins TRBV11-3 and TRBJ1-4; D gene ambiguous. Germline loops: CDR1 SGHNT, CDR2 YENEEA. The CDR3 is made up of 16 amino acids. V shed 1 base and J shed 6 bases, with 15 bases lying between them. CDR3 loop: CASSLGSRGIDEKLFF. CDR3 DNA: TGTGCCAGCAGCTTAGGATCTCGGGGAATTGATGAAAAACTGTTTTTT.

The genes are TRBV30 and TRBJ2-4; TRBD2 matches at 9 bases. The V and J ends lost 2 bases and 0 bases, in that order; junction bases with no gene match: 11. This CDR3 is built from 18 residues. CDR1 is GTSNPN, CDR2 SVGIG, per germline (reference sequence). CDR3: CAWSRGAGGLIAKNIQYF. DNA for the CDR3: TGTGCCTGGAGTCGGGGAGCGGGAGGTCTAATAGCCAAAAACATTCAGTACTTC.

The gene calls are TRBV19 and TRBJ2-6; the match to TRBD1 covers 11 bases. CDR1 LNHDA and CDR2 SQIVND come from the germline V gene (reference sequence). This CDR3 contains 17 residues. V lost 5 bases and J lost 4; bases outside the gene matches: 7. CDR3 bases: TGTGCCAGTAGTGGGTGGACAGGGGGCTCCGGGGCCAACGTCCTGACTTTC. It encodes CASSGWTGGSGANVLTF.

The chain has TRBV6-5 and TRBJ1-3; D gene ambiguous. V lost 4 bases and J 8 bases, leaving 9 bases between the germline ends. This CDR3 region has 12 residues. Germline V gene sequence: CDR1 MNHEY, CDR2 SVGAGI. Written as DNA, the CDR3 is TGTGCCAGCAGTTCCACCGGAGACACCATATATTTT. This sequence encodes CASSSTGDTIYF.

The V gene is TRBV21-1, the J gene TRBJ2-7. TRBV21-1 is marked as a pseudogene. The CDR3 runs 13 residues. The CDR3 DNA reads as TGTGCCAGCAGCCGGACGAGAGGCTACGAGCAGTACTTC. This sequence encodes CASSRTRGYEQYF.

The chain employs TRBV6-5 and TRBJ2-4; the D is unclear. This CDR3 is 15 amino acids long. Germline values: CDR1 MNHEY, CDR2 SVGAGI. V lost 6 bases to trimming and J lost 0 bases, with 12 bases between them. CDR3: CASSRVIGAKNIQYF. The CDR3 region has the DNA TGTGCCAGCAGCCGGGTCATTGGAGCCAAAAACATTCAGTACTTC.